These 11 T cell receptor beta chains came from one sample sequenced in a study of T-cell memory formation after mild COVID-19. TCRdb independently ran MiXCR on the 5' RACE reads; one entry per CDR3 protein. Altogether about 88,000 distinct CDR3 sequences are present, roughly 23% being singletons, with the ten largest covering about 40%. Sequencing was done on a sample of PBMCs or a T cell subset sorted from them (not recorded which). These receptors originate from a man aged 18-30 years who had mild COVID-19 (a few samples of this study predate the infection). Cell type and time point are not known.

The chain recombines TRBV28 with TRBJ1-2; D is unresolved. Between the trimmed V and J ends, which lost 9 bases and 7 bases, there was a span of 21 bases. The CDR3 is 14 amino acids. Germline loops: CDR1 MDHEN, CDR2 SYDVKM. The CDR3 sequence is CASTSGRDSLGYTF. The CDR3 DNA reads as TGTGCCAGTACCTCGGGCCGAGATTCCCTTGGCTACACCTTC.

This clonotype was seen more than once but under ten times. This chain connects TRBV5-1 to TRBJ2-1; 9 positions match TRBD2. CDR1 SGHRS and CDR2 YFSETQ come from the germline V gene. The V gene end was trimmed by 1 base and the J gene end by 7 bases; junction bases not matched to a gene: 9. This CDR3 region has 16 residues. The CDR3 protein is CASSLRILAGENEQFF. The DNA for the CDR3 is TGCGCCAGCAGCTTGAGGATCTTAGCGGGGGAGAATGAGCAGTTCTTC.

This clonotype was found many times. The rearrangement links TRBV15 to TRBJ2-7; D possibly corresponds to TRBD1 (5 bases). The CDR3 has 13 residues. Trimming left V 6 bases short and J 9 bases short, with 18 bases between. Germline values: CDR1 LNHNV, CDR2 YYDKDF (reference sequence). CDR3: CATSTGFGFGQYV. CDR3 DNA sequence: TGTGCCACCAGTACAGGTTTTGGTTTCGGGCAGTACGTC.

This clonotype was seen more than once but under ten times. The rearrangement links TRBV4-1 to TRBJ1-1; no firm D call. The CDR3 length is 14 residues. Trimming took off 0 bases at V and 8 bases at J, with 13 bases between the two ends. The germline gives CDR1 MGHRA, CDR2 YSYEKL. The CDR3 here is CASSQESPGQEAFF. The CDR3 nucleotides read TGCGCCAGCAGCCAAGAATCTCCTGGGCAGGAAGCTTTCTTT.

This clonotype was observed a few times. V is TRBV7-2 and J is TRBJ2-5; 9 bases match TRBD2. The CDR3 is 16 residues long. With V trimmed by 1 base and J by 5 bases, 8 bases remained unmatched. CDR1 and CDR2 from the germline V gene are SGHTA and FQGNSA. CDR3 sequence reads: CASSLVPSGGLETQYF. CDR3 nucleotide sequence: TGTGCCAGCAGCTTAGTCCCCAGCGGGGGGTTGGAGACCCAGTACTTC.

This clonotype showed up just a few times. The chain joins TRBV7-8 to TRBJ2-7, with TRBD2 identical over 9 bases. V lost 0 bases to trimming and J lost 6 bases; unmatched junction nucleotides: 12. CDR1 SGHVS and CDR2 FQNEAQ come from the germline V gene. This CDR3 region has 17 residues. The CDR3 spells CASSLAFGSGGFGEQYF. The CDR3 region has the DNA TGTGCCAGCAGCTTAGCGTTCGGTAGCGGGGGTTTCGGCGAGCAGTACTTC. The full variable domain, in which reference TRBV7-8 and TRBJ2-7 provide the parts outside the CDR3, is GAGVSQSPRYKVAKRGQDVALRCDPISGHVSLFWYQQALGQGPEFLTYFQNEAQLDKSGLPSDRFFAERPEGSVSTLKIQRTQQEDSAVYLCASSLAFGSGGFGEQYFGPGTRLTVT.

This clonotype was seen at least ten times. This chain links TRBV4-1 with TRBJ1-5, with D possibly matching TRBD1 (5 bases). Per germline, CDR1 MGHRA and CDR2 YSYEKL. The CDR3 spans 15 residues. The V gene lost 6 bases and the J gene lost 1 base, with 13 bases spanning the gap. This chain's CDR3 is CASRDRDVSNQPQHF. Written as DNA, the CDR3 is TGCGCCAGCAGGGACCGGGACGTAAGCAATCAGCCCCAGCATTTT.

This clonotype showed up just a few times. The chain has TRBV12-3 or TRBV12-4 and TRBJ2-7, with 9 bases that match TRBD1. J gave up 3 bases and V 5 bases, and 11 bases lay outside the gene matches. The CDR3 has 16 residues. The CDR3 here is CASSPAGTGFLYEQYF. For the CDR3, the DNA is TGTGCCAGCAGTCCAGCCGGGACAGGGTTTCTCTACGAGCAGTACTTC.

This clonotype turned up a few times. The J gene is TRBJ2-1, the V gene TRBV4-3; 12 positions match TRBD2. This CDR3 comprises 14 residues. Unmatched junction bases numbered 0, after V lost 1 base and J lost 8 bases. CDR1 and CDR2 (germline): LGHNA, YSLEER. As DNA, the CDR3 is TGCGCCAGCAGCCAAGGGACTAGCGGGGATGAGCAGTTCTTC. It specifies CASSQGTSGDEQFF.

The table lists this clonotype with a few counts. This sequence joins TRBV7-3 and TRBJ2-5; 10 nucleotides match TRBD1. This CDR3 contains 17 residues. In germline, CDR1 is SGHTA, CDR2 FQGTGA. V was clipped by 1 base and J by 5 bases; unmatched bases: 10. The CDR3: CASSLRPWDRGSETQYF. The CDR3 nucleotides are TGTGCCAGCAGCTTAAGGCCTTGGGACAGGGGATCGGAGACCCAGTACTTC.

This sequence joins TRBV7-2 and TRBJ1-1; D not resolved. The germline gives CDR1 SGHTA, CDR2 FQGNSA. CDR3 length equals 16 residues. Trimming shortened V by 3 bases and J by 6 bases, and 20 bases separated the two germline ends. CDR3 in amino acids: CASSFSYQTGSAEAFF. The CDR3 DNA is TGTGCCAGCAGCTTTTCCTATCAAACTGGCTCGGCTGAAGCTTTCTTT. Full variable domain (outside the CDR3, taken from reference TRBV7-2 and TRBJ1-1): GAGVSQSPSNKVTEKGKDVELRCDPISGHTALYWYRQSLGQGLEFLIYFQGNSAPDKSGLPSDRFSAERTGGSVSTLTIQRTQQEDSAVYLCASSFSYQTGSAEAFFGQGTRLTVV.